The 6 T cell receptor beta chains reported below all come from one sample, sequenced in a study of blood T cell repertoires in COVID-19. Only in-frame clones appear in the TCRdb table, and some are missing; sequencing was by immunoSEQ multiplex PCR. The table lists 150,000 to 200,000 clones, 75% to 85% of them singletons. Sequencing input: peripheral blood. The receptors were sampled from a human donor in a cohort sampled during active COVID-19.

The genes are TRBV3-1 (or the pseudogene TRBV3-2) and TRBJ2-7; no reliable D call. CDR3 length equals 13 residues. V dropped 1 base and J dropped 3 bases, with 7 bases sitting between them. Germline CDR1 reads LGHDT; CDR2 reads YNNKEL (reference sequence). CDR3: CASSQGSFYEQYF. The DNA of the CDR3 is TGTGCCAGCAGCCAAGGTAGTTTCTACGAGCAGTACTTC.

The chain links TRBV5-1 to TRBJ1-4; 8 positions match TRBD1. The CDR3 extends over 17 amino acids. V shed 2 bases, J shed 1 base, and the junction held 7 bases outside the gene matches. CDR1 and CDR2 (germline): SGHRS, YFSETQ. The CDR3: CASSFGQGHITNEKLFF. The CDR3 bases are TGCGCCAGCAGCTTCGGACAGGGACATATAACTAATGAAAAACTGTTTTTT.

This sequence joins TRBV10-3 and TRBJ2-7, with a possible D match to TRBD2 (5 bases). The CDR3 has 16 amino acids. The ends were cut back, 0 bases at V and 2 bases at J, with 14 bases in the middle. Germline V gene lookup returns CDR1 ENHRY and CDR2 SYGVKD. CDR3 region: CAISESDFKGTYEQYF. The DNA for the CDR3 is TGTGCCATCAGTGAGTCGGACTTCAAAGGGACCTACGAGCAGTACTTC.

This clone was detected only once. The rearrangement uses TRBV27 and TRBJ2-7; 7 bases match TRBD1. Germline-derived CDR1 and CDR2 are MNHEY and SMNVEV (reference sequence). V lost 7 bases to trimming and J lost 2 bases; unmatched junction nucleotides: 8. This CDR3 spans 14 amino acids. For the CDR3, the DNA is TGTGCCAGCAATTCCCCAGACAGGGCCTACGAGCAGTACTTC. It specifies CASNSPDRAYEQYF.

This clone was detected only a few times. The chain has TRBV5-4 and TRBJ2-1, with 11 bases matching TRBD1. This CDR3 region has 16 residues. V was clipped by 5 bases and J by 3 bases; unmatched bases: 7. Per germline, CDR1 SGHNT and CDR2 YYREEE (reference sequence). The CDR3 reads CASSFPGTGGYNEQFF. For the CDR3, the DNA is TGTGCCAGCAGTTTCCCAGGGACAGGGGGCTACAATGAGCAGTTCTTC.

This chain connects TRBV29-1 to TRBJ2-7; no clear D. The CDR3 runs to 14 residues. Between the trimmed V and J ends, which lost 2 bases and 0 bases, there was a span of 11 bases. CDR1 is SQVTM, CDR2 ANQGSEA, per germline. The CDR3 region is CSVESGRNSYEQYF. CDR3 DNA: TGCAGCGTTGAATCTGGCCGTAACTCCTACGAGCAGTACTTC.